This entry concerns a single T cell receptor beta chain. Sequenced by immunoSEQ multiplex PCR; TCRdb stores in-frame clones only, minus some. The data show roughly 240,000 clones, 65% to 90% seen once. This study enrolled people aged about 18 to 100 from about two dozen US geographic areas. This specimen comes from a study of blood T cell repertoires in COVID-19. CDR1 is SGHDN and CDR2 is FVKESK in the germline V gene. This CDR3 spans 16 amino acids. Trimming removed 3 bases from V and 3 bases from J; junction bases left unmatched: 9. Sequenced input: PBMCs or T cells enriched from blood (not recorded which). The rearrangement joins TRBV14 to TRBJ1-1, with 8 bases fitting TRBD1. This sequence originates from a woman in her forties or fifties with acute COVID-19. The CDR3 DNA reads as TGTGCCAGCAGCCAGAGACAGGGGAAGGGGGACACTGAAGCTTTCTTT. Translated: CASSQRQGKGDTEAFF.